This T cell receptor (beta chain) was identified during a study of memory CD4+ T cells and cytomegalovirus serostatus. Method: immunoSEQ multiplex PCR; TCRdb's copy keeps in-frame clones and lacks some. The sample comprises some 48,000 clones, about 73% of which are singletons, and around 0.99% rests with the top ten. V lost 7 bases and J lost 7, with 31 bases in between. The CDR3 runs to 18 residues. CDR1 LNHDA and CDR2 SQIVND come from the germline V gene (reference sequence). Single viable CD3+CD4+CD8-CD45RO+ cells were sorted as the memory CD4+ T cells. Material: memory CD4+ T cells from blood. The sequence was collected from an adult in good health and CMV-seronegative. J is TRBJ1-1 and V is TRBV19; perhaps TRBD1 as D (6 bases). CDR3 loop: CASTSGAELLYTGDEAFF. DNA for the CDR3: TGTGCCAGTACCTCGGGGGCGGAACTCCTTTACACTGGTGATGAAGCTTTCTTT.